This TCR beta chain was observed in a study of spatial heterogeneity in lung cancer. Time point given: sample taken at primary tumor resection. From tumor, nontumor lung or frozen PBMC, whole RNA was taken unsorted for sequencing. This clonotype was seen only a few times. Germline V lookup: CDR1 SGHRS, CDR2 YFSETQ. The V and J ends lost 1 base and 0 bases respectively, with 5 bases between them. CDR3 length equals 13 residues. All TCR cDNA molecules were individually tagged with a unique molecular identifier. One entry per CDR3 protein results from TCRdb running MiXCR on the 5' RACE reads. The sample has 80,000 to 95,000 distinct CDR3 sequences, under 9% seen once.

The source was PBMCs, collected at surgery. The sequence came from a male donor with early-stage non-small cell lung cancer. The chain carries TRBV5-1 and TRBJ2-7; D gene uncertain. The CDR3, as DNA: TGCGCCAGCAGCTTGCTTCCCTCCTACGAGCAGTACTTC. It translates to CASSLLPSYEQYF.